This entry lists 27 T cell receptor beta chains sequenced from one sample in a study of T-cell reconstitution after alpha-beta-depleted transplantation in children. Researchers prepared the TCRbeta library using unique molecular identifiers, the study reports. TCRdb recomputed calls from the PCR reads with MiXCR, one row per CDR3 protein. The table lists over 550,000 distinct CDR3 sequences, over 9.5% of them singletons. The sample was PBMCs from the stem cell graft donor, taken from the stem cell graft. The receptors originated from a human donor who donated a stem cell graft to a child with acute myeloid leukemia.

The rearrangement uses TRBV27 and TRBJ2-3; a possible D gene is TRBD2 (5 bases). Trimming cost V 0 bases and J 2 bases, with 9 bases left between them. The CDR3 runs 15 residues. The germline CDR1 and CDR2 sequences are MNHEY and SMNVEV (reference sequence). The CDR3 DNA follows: TGTGCCAGCAGTTTATCGAGACGGGACACAGATACGCAGTATTTT. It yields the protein CASSLSRRDTDTQYF.

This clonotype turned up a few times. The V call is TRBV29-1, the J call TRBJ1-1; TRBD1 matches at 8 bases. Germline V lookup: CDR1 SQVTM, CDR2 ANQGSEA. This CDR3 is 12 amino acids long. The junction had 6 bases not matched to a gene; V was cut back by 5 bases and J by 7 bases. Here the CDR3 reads CSVSDRGVEAFF. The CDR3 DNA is TGCAGCGTTTCCGACAGGGGCGTTGAAGCTTTCTTT.

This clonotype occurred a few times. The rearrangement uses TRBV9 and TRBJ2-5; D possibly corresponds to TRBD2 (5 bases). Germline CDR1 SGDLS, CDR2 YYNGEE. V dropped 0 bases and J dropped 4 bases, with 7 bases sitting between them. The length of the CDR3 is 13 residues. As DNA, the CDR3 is TGTGCCAGCAGCGTAGCTAGCCGAGAGACCCAGTACTTC. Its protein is CASSVASRETQYF.

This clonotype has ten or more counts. The CDR3 nucleotides read TGTGCCAGCAGCTATAGCGGGGCCTCCTACGAGCAGTACTTC. Its protein product is CASSYSGASYEQYF. The rearrangement links TRBV4-2 to TRBJ2-7, with 8 bases identical to TRBD2. V was clipped by 5 bases and J by 0 bases; unmatched bases: 3. Per the germline V gene, CDR1 is LGHNA and CDR2 is YNFKEQ. CDR3 length: 14 amino acids.

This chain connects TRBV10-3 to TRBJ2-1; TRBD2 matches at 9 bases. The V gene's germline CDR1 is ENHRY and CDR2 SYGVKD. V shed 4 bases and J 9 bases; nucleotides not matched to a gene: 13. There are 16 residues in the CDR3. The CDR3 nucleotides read TGTGCCATCAGTGTAACTGGGGCTAGCGGGACCAGTGAGCAGTTCTTC. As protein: CAISVTGASGTSEQFF.

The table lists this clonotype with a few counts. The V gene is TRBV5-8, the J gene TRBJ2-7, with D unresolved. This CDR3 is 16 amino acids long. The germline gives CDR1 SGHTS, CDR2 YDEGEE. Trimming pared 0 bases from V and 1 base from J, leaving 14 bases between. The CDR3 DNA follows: TGTGCCAGCAGCTTGGATCCCAGATATCTTTCCTACGAGCAGTACTTC. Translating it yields CASSLDPRYLSYEQYF.

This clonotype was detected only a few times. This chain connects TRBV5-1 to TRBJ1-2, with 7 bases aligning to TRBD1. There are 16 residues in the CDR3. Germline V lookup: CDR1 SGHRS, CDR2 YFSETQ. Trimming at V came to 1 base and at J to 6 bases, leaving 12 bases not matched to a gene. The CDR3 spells CASSLRQGALLNGYTF. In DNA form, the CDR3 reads TGCGCCAGCAGCTTGCGACAGGGTGCACTTCTGAATGGCTACACCTTC. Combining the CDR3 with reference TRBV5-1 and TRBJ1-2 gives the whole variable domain KAGVTQTPRYLIKTRGQQVTLSCSPISGHRSVSWYQQTPGQGLQFLFEYFSETQRNKGNFPGRFSGRQFSNSRSEMNVSTLELGDSALYLCASSLRQGALLNGYTFGSGTRLTVV.

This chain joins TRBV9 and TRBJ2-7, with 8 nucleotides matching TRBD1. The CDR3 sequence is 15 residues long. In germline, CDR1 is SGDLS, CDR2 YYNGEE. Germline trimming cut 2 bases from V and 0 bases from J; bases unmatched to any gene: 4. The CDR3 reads CASSVYGTGSYEQYF. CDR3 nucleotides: TGTGCCAGCAGCGTGTACGGGACAGGCTCCTACGAGCAGTACTTC.

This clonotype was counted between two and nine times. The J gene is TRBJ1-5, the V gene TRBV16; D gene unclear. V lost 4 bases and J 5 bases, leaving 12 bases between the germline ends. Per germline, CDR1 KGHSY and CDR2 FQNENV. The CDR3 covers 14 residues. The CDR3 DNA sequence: TGTGCCAGCAGCCGCTCCCCCGTAGATCAGCCCCAGCATTTT. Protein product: CASSRSPVDQPQHF.

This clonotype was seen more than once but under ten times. The CDR3 DNA sequence: TGCAGTGCTAGGCAGGGGGCCGAGCAGTACTTC. Translating it yields CSARQGAEQYF. The rearrangement links TRBV20-1 to TRBJ2-7, with TRBD1 matching 8 bases. The J segment lost 6 bases and the V segment lost 3 bases, leaving 1 base of the junction unmatched. This CDR3 spans 11 amino acids. Per germline, CDR1 DFQATT and CDR2 SNEGSKA (reference sequence).

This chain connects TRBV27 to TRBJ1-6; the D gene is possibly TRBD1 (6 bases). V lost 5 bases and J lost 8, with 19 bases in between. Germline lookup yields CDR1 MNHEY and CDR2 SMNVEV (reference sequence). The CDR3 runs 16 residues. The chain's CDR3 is CASSLLGGRLYSPLHF. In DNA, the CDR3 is TGTGCCAGCAGTCTATTAGGGGGGAGACTTTATTCACCCCTCCACTTT.

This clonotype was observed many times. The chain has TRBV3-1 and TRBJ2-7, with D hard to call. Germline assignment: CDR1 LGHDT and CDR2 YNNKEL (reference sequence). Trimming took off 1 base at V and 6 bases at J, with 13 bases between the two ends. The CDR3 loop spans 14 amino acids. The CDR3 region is CASSQVGPLSEQYF. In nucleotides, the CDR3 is TGTGCCAGCAGCCAAGTTGGCCCTTTAAGCGAGCAGTACTTC.

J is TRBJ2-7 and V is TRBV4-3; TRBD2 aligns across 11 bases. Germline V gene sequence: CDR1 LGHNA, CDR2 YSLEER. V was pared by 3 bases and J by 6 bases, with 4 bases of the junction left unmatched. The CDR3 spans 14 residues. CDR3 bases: TGCGCCAGCAGCCAGATAGCGGGAGGGCCCGAGCAGTACTTC. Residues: CASSQIAGGPEQYF.

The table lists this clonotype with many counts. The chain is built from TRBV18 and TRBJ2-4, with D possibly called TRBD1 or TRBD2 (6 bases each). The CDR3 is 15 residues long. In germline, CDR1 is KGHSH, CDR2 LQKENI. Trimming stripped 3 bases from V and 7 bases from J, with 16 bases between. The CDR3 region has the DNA TGTGCCAGCTCACCCTTAGACGGGGGCAGGAACATTCAGTACTTC. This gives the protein CASSPLDGGRNIQYF.

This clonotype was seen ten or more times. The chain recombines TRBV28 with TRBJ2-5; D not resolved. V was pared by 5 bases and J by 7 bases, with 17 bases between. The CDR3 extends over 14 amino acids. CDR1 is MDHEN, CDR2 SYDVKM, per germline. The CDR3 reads CASSDPPGLGTQYF. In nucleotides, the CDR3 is TGTGCCAGCAGTGACCCCCCCGGGCTCGGGACCCAGTACTTC.

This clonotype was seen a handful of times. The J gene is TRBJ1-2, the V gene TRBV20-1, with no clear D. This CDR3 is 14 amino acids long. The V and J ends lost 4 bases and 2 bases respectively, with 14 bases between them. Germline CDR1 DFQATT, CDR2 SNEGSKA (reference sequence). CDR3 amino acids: CSAIGSPINYGYTF. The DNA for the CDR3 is TGCAGTGCTATCGGCAGTCCCATCAACTATGGCTACACCTTC.

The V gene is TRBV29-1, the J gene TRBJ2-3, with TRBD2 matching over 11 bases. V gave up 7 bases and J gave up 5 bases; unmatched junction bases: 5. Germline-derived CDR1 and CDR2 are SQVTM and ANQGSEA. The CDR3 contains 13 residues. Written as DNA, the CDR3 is TGCAGCGCGACTAGCGGGATAGGAGATACGCAGTATTTT. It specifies CSATSGIGDTQYF.

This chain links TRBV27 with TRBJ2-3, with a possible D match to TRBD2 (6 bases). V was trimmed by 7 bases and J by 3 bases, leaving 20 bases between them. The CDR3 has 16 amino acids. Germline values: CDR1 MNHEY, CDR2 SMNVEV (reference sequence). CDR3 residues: CASKGPAGLKTDTQYF. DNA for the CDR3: TGTGCCAGCAAGGGACCAGCGGGTCTTAAAACAGATACGCAGTATTTT.

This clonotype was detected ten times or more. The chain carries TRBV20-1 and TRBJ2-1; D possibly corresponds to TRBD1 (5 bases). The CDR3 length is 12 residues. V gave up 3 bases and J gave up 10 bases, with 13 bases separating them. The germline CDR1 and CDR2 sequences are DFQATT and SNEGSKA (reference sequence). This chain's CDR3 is CSASTRVGEQFF. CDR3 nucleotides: TGCAGTGCTAGTACCAGGGTAGGAGAGCAGTTCTTC.

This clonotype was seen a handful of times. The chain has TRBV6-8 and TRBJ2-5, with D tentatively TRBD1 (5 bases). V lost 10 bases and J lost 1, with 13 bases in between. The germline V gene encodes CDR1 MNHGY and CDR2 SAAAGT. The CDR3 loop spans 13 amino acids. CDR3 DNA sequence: TGTGCCAACCCCTGGGGCCTCCAAGAGACCCAGTACTTC. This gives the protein CANPWGLQETQYF.

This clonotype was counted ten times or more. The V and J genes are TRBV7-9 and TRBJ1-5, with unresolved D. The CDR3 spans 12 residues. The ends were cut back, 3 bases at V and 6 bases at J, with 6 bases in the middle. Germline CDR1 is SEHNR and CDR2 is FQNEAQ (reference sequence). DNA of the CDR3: TGTGCCAGCAGCTTCGGTGGTCAGCCCCAGCATTTT. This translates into CASSFGGQPQHF.

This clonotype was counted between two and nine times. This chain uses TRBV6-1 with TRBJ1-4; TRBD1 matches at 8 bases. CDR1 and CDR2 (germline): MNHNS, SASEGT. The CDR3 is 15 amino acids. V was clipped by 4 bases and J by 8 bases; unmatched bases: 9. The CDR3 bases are TGTGCCAGCAGTGCCGGCCAGGGGGCAGGCGAAAAACTGTTTTTT. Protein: CASSAGQGAGEKLFF.

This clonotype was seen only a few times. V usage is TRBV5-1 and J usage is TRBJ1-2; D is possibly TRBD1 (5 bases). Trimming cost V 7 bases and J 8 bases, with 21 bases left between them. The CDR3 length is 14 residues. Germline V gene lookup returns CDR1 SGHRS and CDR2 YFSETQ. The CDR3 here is CASSLEGTPGGYTF. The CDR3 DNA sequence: TGCGCCAGCTCCCTTGAGGGGACGCCCGGCGGCTACACCTTC.

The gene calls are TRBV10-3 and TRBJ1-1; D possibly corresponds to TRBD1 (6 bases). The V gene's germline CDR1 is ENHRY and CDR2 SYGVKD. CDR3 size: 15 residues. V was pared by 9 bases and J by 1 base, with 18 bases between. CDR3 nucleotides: TGTGCCATTCGGACCCTTCAGGGGTCGAACACTGAAGCTTTCTTT. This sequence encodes CAIRTLQGSNTEAFF.

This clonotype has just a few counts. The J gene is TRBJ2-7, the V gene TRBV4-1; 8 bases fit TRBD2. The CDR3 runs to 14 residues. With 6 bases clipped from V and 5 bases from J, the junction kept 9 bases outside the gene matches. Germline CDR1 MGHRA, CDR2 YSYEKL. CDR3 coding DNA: TGCGCCAGCAGTCTAACGGGACTAGTCAACGAGCAGTACTTC. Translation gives CASSLTGLVNEQYF.

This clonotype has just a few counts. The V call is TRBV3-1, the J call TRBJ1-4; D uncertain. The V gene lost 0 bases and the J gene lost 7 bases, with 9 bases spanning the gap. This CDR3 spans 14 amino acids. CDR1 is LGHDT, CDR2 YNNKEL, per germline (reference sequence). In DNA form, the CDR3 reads TGTGCCAGCAGCCAAGAAACGGGGAGTGAAAAACTGTTTTTT. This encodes CASSQETGSEKLFF.

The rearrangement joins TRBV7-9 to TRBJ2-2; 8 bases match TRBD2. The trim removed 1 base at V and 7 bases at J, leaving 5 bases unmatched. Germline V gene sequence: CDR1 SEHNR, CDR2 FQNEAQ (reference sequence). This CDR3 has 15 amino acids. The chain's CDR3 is CASSLDGRAVGELFF. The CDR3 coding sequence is TGTGCCAGCAGCTTAGACGGGAGGGCCGTCGGGGAGCTGTTTTTT.